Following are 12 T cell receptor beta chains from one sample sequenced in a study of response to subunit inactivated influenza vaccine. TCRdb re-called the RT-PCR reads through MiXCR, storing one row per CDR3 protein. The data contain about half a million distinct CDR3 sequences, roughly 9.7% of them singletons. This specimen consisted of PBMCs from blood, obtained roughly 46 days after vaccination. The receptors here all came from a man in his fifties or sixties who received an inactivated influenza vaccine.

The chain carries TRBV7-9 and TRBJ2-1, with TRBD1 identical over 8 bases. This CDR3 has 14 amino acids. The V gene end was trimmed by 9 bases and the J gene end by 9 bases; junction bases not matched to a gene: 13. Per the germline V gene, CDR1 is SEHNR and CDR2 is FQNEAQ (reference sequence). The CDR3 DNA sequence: TGTGCCAGTAATACGGGGCAGGGGGCAGGTGAGCAGTTCTTC. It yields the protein CASNTGQGAGEQFF.

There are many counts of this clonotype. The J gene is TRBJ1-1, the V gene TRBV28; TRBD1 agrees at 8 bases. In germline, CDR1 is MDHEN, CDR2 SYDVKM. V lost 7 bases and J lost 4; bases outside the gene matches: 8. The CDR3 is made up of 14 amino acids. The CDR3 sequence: CASILDRGATEAFF. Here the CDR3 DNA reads TGTGCCAGCATCCTCGACAGGGGTGCCACTGAAGCTTTCTTT.

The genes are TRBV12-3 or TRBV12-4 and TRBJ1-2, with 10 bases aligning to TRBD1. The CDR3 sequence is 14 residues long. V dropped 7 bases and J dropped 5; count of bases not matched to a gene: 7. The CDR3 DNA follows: TGTGCCAGCACCGTGACAGGGGGCATGTATGGCTACACCTTC. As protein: CASTVTGGMYGYTF.

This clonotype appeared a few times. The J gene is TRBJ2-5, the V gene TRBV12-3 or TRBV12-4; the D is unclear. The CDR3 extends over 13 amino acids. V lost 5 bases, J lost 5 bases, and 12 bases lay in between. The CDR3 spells CASSRGPVETQYF. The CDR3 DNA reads TGTGCCAGCAGTCGTGGCCCGGTCGAGACCCAGTACTTC.

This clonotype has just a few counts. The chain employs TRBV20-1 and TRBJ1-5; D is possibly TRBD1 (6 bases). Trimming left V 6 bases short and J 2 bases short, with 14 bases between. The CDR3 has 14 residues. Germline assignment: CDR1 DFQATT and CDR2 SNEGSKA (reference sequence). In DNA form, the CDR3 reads TGCAGTGCCGGCCGGGGGGCTGGCAATCAGCCCCAGCATTTT. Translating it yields CSAGRGAGNQPQHF.

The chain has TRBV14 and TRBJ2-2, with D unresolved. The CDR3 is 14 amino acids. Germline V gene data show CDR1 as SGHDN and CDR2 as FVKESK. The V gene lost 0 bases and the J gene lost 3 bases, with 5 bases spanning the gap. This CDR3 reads CASSQDAYTGELFF. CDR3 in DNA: TGTGCCAGCAGCCAAGATGCCTACACCGGGGAGCTGTTTTTT. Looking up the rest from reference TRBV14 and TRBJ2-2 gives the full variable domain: EAGVTQFPSHSVIEKGQTVTLRCDPISGHDNLYWYRRVMGKEIKFLLHFVKESKQDESGMPNNRFLAERTGGTYSTLKVQPAELEDSGVYFCASSQDAYTGELFFGEGSRLTVL.

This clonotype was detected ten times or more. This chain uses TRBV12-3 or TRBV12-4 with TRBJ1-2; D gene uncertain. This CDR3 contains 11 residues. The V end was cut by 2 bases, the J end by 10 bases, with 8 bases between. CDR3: CASSLRGSYTF. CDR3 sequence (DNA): TGTGCCAGCAGTTTACGGGGTTCCTACACCTTC.

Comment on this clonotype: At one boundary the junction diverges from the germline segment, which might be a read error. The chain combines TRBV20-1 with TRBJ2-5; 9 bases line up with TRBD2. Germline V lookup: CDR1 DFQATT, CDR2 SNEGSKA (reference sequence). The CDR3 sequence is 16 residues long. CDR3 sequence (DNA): TGCTGTGCTAGTCTCCAGCGGGGGGTAGTTAGGGAGACCCAGTACTTC. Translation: CCASLQRGVVRETQYF.

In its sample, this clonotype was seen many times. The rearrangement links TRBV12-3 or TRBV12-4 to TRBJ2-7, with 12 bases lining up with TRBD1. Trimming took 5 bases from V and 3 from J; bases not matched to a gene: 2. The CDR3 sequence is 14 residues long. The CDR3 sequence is CASSGTGGYYEQYF. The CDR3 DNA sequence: TGTGCCAGCAGTGGGACAGGGGGCTACTACGAGCAGTACTTC.

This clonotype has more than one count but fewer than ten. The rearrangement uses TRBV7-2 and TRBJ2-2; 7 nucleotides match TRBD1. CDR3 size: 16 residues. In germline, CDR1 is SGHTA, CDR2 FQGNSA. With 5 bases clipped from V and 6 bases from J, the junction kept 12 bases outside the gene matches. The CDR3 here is CASSPTGSLLPGELFF. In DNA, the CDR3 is TGTGCCAGCAGCCCGACAGGGTCCCTTCTCCCCGGGGAGCTGTTTTTT.

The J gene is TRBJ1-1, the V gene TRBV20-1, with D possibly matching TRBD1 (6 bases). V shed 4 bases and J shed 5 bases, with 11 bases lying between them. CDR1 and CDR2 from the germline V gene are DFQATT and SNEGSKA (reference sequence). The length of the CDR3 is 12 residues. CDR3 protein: CSAIRGRTEAFF. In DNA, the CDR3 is TGCAGTGCTATCAGGGGAAGGACTGAAGCTTTCTTT.

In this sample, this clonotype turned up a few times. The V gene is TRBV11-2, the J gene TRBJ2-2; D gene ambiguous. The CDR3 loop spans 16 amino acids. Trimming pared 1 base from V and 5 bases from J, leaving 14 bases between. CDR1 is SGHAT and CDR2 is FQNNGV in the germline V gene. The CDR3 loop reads CASSLGIGGWTGELFF. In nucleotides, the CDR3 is TGTGCCAGCAGCTTAGGCATCGGTGGATGGACCGGGGAGCTGTTTTTT.